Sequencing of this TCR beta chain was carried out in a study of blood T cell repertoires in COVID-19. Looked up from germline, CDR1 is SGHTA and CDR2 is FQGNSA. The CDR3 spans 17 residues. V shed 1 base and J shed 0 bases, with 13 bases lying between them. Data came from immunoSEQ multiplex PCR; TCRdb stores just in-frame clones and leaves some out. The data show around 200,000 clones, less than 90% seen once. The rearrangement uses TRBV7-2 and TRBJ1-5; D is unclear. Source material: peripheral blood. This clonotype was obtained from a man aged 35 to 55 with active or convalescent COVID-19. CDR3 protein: CASSLEIASFSNQPQHF. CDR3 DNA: TGTGCCAGCAGCTTAGAGATCGCGTCATTTAGCAATCAGCCCCAGCATTTT.